One sample yielded the 31 T cell receptor beta chains listed below, sequenced in a study of OX40 agonist ivuxolimab in advanced cancers. Libraries were prepared by immunoSEQ multiplex PCR; TCRdb keeps only in-frame clonotypes and omits some of them. In the table there are over 25,000 clones, 65% to 80% of which are singletons. Sequencing used CD4+ or CD8+ T cells sorted from blood, obtained in a trial of the OX40 agonist ivuxolimab. The source is an adult with an advanced solid tumor such as melanoma, head and neck, liver or kidney cancer.

The rearrangement links TRBV30 to TRBJ1-4; D unclear. In germline, CDR1 is GTSNPN, CDR2 SVGIG (reference sequence). The ends were cut back, 1 base at V and 8 bases at J, with 14 bases in the middle. The CDR3 is 14 amino acids. The CDR3 region has the DNA TGTGCCTGGAGTGGGTTTGGGGTAGGGGAAAAACTGTTTTTT. It codes for CAWSGFGVGEKLFF. The full variable domain, completed using reference TRBV30 and TRBJ1-4, is SQTIHQWPATLVQPVGSPLSLECTVEGTSNPNLYWYRQAAGRGLQLLFYSVGIGQISSEVPQNLSASRPQDRQFILSSKKLLLSDSGFYLCAWSGFGVGEKLFFGSGTQLSVL.

The chain is built from TRBV5-1 and TRBJ1-1, with D unclear. Germline CDR1 and CDR2: SGHRS and YFSETQ. Trimming stripped 0 bases from V and 0 bases from J, with 3 bases between. The CDR3 is 13 amino acids. The CDR3 reads CASSLGMNTEAFF. The DNA of the CDR3 is TGCGCCAGCAGCTTGGGAATGAACACTGAAGCTTTCTTT.

V and J are TRBV11-2 and TRBJ2-7; tentatively, D is TRBD1 (6 bases). The CDR3 extends over 15 amino acids. Trimming took off 5 bases at V and 4 bases at J, with 18 bases between the two ends. Germline loops: CDR1 SGHAT, CDR2 FQNNGV. The CDR3 nucleotides read TGTGCCAGCAGCCAAGCCACAGGGCCCCTTTACGAGCAGTACTTC. This translates into CASSQATGPLYEQYF.

In this sample, this clone turned up a few times. The V call is TRBV10-3, the J call TRBJ1-5; D gene ambiguous. This CDR3 is built from 14 residues. Looked up from germline, CDR1 is ENHRY and CDR2 is SYGVKD. The germline V and J ends were trimmed by 8 bases and 3 bases, with 14 bases remaining between them. The CDR3 DNA reads as TGTGCCATCGGAGAATCAGGCTTCAATCAGCCCCAGCATTTT. It is translated as CAIGESGFNQPQHF.

The chain couples TRBV7-2 to TRBJ1-1; TRBD1 matches at 10 bases. V dropped 5 bases and J dropped 5; count of bases not matched to a gene: 17. Germline V gives CDR1 SGHTA, CDR2 FQGNSA. The CDR3 spans 18 residues. In DNA, the CDR3 is TGTGCCAGCAGCAATAGGGGACAGGGGACAACCCGGGGGACTGAAGCTTTCTTT. Translated: CASSNRGQGTTRGTEAFF.

V gene TRBV30 combines with J gene TRBJ2-7; D perhaps matches TRBD1 (5 bases). From germline, CDR1 is GTSNPN and CDR2 SVGIG (reference sequence). The CDR3 totals 13 residues. V was clipped by 0 bases and J by 3 bases, with 9 bases between them. This CDR3 reads CAWSVRQFYEQYF. The CDR3 coding sequence is TGTGCCTGGAGTGTACGACAGTTCTACGAGCAGTACTTC.

The gene calls are TRBV5-6 and TRBJ1-6; maybe TRBD1 (5 bases). Germline CDR1 reads SGHDT; CDR2 reads YYEEEE. The V end lost 4 bases, the J end lost 3 bases, and 17 bases lay between the germline ends. The CDR3 has 17 residues. CDR3: CASSRDGTSRYNSPLHF. The CDR3 nucleotides are TGTGCCAGCAGCCGGGACGGGACGTCGCGCTATAATTCACCCCTCCACTTT.

The rearrangement joins TRBV29-1 to TRBJ1-1; D is possibly TRBD1 (5 bases). Between the trimmed V and J ends, which lost 7 bases and 0 bases, there was a span of 9 bases. CDR1 SQVTM and CDR2 ANQGSEA come from the germline V gene. The CDR3 is 12 residues long. The CDR3 nucleotides read TGCAGCGACGGGACCCTGAACACTGAAGCTTTCTTT. It encodes CSDGTLNTEAFF. Full variable domain (remainder filled in from reference TRBV29-1 and TRBJ1-1): SAVISQKPSRDICQRGTSLTIQCQVDSQVTMMFWYRQQPGQSLTLIATANQGSEATYESGFVIDKFPISRPNLTFSTLTVSNMSPEDSSIYLCSDGTLNTEAFFGQGTRLTVV.

The chain couples TRBV5-4 to TRBJ2-1; 12 nucleotides match TRBD2. In germline, CDR1 is SGHNT, CDR2 YYREEE (reference sequence). V shed 1 base, J shed 2 bases, and the junction held 4 bases outside the gene matches. The CDR3 contains 17 residues. The CDR3 DNA follows: TGTGCCAGCAGCTTGTTTTCTAGCGGGGGGGCCTACAATGAGCAGTTCTTC. This encodes CASSLFSSGGAYNEQFF.

The chain joins TRBV19 to TRBJ2-2, with D possibly called TRBD1 or TRBD2 (5 bases each). The CDR3 is 15 amino acids. V was shortened by 11 bases and J by 1 base, with 17 bases between the two germline ends. CDR1 LNHDA and CDR2 SQIVND come from the germline V gene (reference sequence). CDR3 coding DNA: TGTGCCTCAAAGTCCGGGACCCTGAACACCGGGGAGCTGTTTTTT. Translating gives CASKSGTLNTGELFF.

The chain uses TRBV27 and TRBJ2-7, with D unclear. There are 13 residues in the CDR3. Trimming stripped 0 bases from V and 4 bases from J, with 7 bases between. Per germline, CDR1 MNHEY and CDR2 SMNVEV (reference sequence). CDR3 DNA: TGTGCCAGCAGTTTATCGTACAAATACGAGCAGTACTTC. Protein sequence: CASSLSYKYEQYF.

This sequence joins TRBV30 and TRBJ2-4; 10 bases match TRBD2. With 3 bases clipped from V and 6 bases from J, the junction kept 8 bases outside the gene matches. CDR3 length equals 15 residues. Per germline, CDR1 GTSNPN and CDR2 SVGIG (reference sequence). The DNA for the CDR3 is TGTGCCTGGAGCGTAGGTAGCGGGGGGCTAAACATTCAGTACTTC. This translates into CAWSVGSGGLNIQYF. The whole variable domain, filled in from reference TRBV30 and TRBJ2-4, reads SQTIHQWPATLVQPVGSPLSLECTVEGTSNPNLYWYRQAAGRGLQLLFYSVGIGQISSEVPQNLSASRPQDRQFILSSKKLLLSDSGFYLCAWSVGSGGLNIQYFGAGTRLSVL.

V is TRBV5-1 and J is TRBJ2-5; 9 bases line up with TRBD2. V shed 4 bases and J 4 bases; nucleotides not matched to a gene: 11. Germline V lookup: CDR1 SGHRS, CDR2 YFSETQ. The CDR3 contains 16 residues. This chain's CDR3 is CASSPGTSPGGETQYF. The DNA of the CDR3 is TGCGCCAGCAGCCCAGGGACTAGCCCCGGTGGAGAGACCCAGTACTTC.

The chain recombines TRBV5-4 with TRBJ2-2; D is possibly TRBD1 (5 bases). The CDR3 has 15 amino acids. Germline V lookup: CDR1 SGHNT, CDR2 YYREEE (reference sequence). Trimming shortened V by 0 bases and J by 6 bases, and 12 bases separated the two germline ends. CDR3 nucleotide sequence: TGTGCCAGCAGCTTGGTGGCAGGGTCCCCCGGGGAGCTGTTTTTT. Translating gives CASSLVAGSPGELFF.

The chain carries TRBV5-5 and TRBJ2-2, with D perhaps TRBD1 or TRBD2 (5 bases each). The CDR3 has 14 amino acids. The germline gives CDR1 SGHKS, CDR2 YYEKEE (reference sequence). V was clipped by 4 bases and J by 2 bases, with 9 bases between them. The CDR3 nucleotides read TGTGCCAGCAGCCTGGGACCCAACACCGGGGAGCTGTTTTTT. Translated, it gives CASSLGPNTGELFF.

The chain is built from TRBV27 and TRBJ1-1; no clear D gene. Germline lookup yields CDR1 MNHEY and CDR2 SMNVEV (reference sequence). V dropped 6 bases and J dropped 6 bases, with 11 bases sitting between them. This CDR3 has 12 residues. The CDR3 sequence is CASRTPGSEAFF. Here the CDR3 DNA reads TGTGCCAGCAGAACCCCCGGGTCTGAAGCTTTCTTT.

In the case of this clone: The same CDR3 can be traced to other DNA sequences in this sample. The V gene is TRBV11-2, the J gene TRBJ1-5; TRBD1 might be the D (5 bases). Trimming left V 5 bases short and J 2 bases short, with 13 bases between. The V gene's germline CDR1 is SGHAT and CDR2 FQNNGV. The CDR3 has 15 amino acids. CDR3 DNA sequence: TGTGCCAGCAGCCTAGGGGAGGGAGGCAATCAGCCCCAGCATTTT. Translated: CASSLGEGGNQPQHF.

This sequence joins TRBV4-2 and TRBJ1-5; D remains unclear. The CDR3 runs to 14 residues. CDR1 and CDR2 from the germline V gene are LGHNA and YNFKEQ. Trimming took off 0 bases at V and 0 bases at J, with 3 bases between the two ends. The CDR3 sequence is CASSQEPSNQPQHF. The CDR3 region has the DNA TGTGCCAGCAGCCAAGAACCTAGCAATCAGCCCCAGCATTTT.

CDR3 DNA: TGTGCCAGCAGTGAGATACAGGGGGCGCGTGAAAAACTGTTTTTT. Protein sequence: CASSEIQGAREKLFF. The V and J genes are TRBV28 and TRBJ1-4; 9 nucleotides align to TRBD1. This CDR3 has 15 residues. The J segment lost 7 bases and the V segment lost 5 bases, leaving 8 bases of the junction unmatched. The germline gives CDR1 MDHEN, CDR2 SYDVKM. Looking up the rest from reference TRBV28 and TRBJ1-4 gives the full variable domain: DVKVTQSSRYLVKRTGEKVFLECVQDMDHENMFWYRQDPGLGLRLIYFSYDVKMKEKGDIPEGYSVSREKKERFSLILESASTNQTSMYLCASSEIQGAREKLFFGSGTQLSVL.

This sequence joins TRBV11-2 and TRBJ2-2, with 9 bases matching TRBD2. Germline V CDR1 and CDR2: SGHAT, FQNNGV. The length of the CDR3 is 15 residues. The junction had 4 bases not matched to a gene; V was cut back by 3 bases and J by 5 bases. The CDR3 spells CASSLGLAWTGELFF. The CDR3 DNA reads TGTGCCAGCAGCTTGGGACTAGCCTGGACCGGGGAGCTGTTTTTT.

The rearrangement links TRBV10-3 to TRBJ1-1; D perhaps matches TRBD1 (5 bases). CDR3 length: 14 amino acids. Germline CDR1 is ENHRY and CDR2 is SYGVKD. Trimming took off 5 bases at V and 1 base at J, with 11 bases between the two ends. The CDR3 is CAISFARANTEAFF. CDR3 DNA: TGTGCCATCAGTTTTGCCAGGGCGAACACTGAAGCTTTCTTT.

The chain uses TRBV2 and TRBJ1-2; D uncertain. CDR3 length: 16 residues. Deletions cut 7 bases from V and 3 bases from J, with 21 bases between. Germline CDR1 is SNHLY and CDR2 is FYNNEI. CDR3 in DNA: TGTGCCAGCACCCCCCAACAGTTTCGGGGTTACTATGGCTACACCTTC. Its translation is CASTPQQFRGYYGYTF.

This chain connects TRBV9 to TRBJ2-1; a weak D match, TRBD1 (6 bases). Trimming removed 0 bases from V and 6 bases from J, with 13 bases in between. The CDR3 sequence is 15 residues long. CDR1 and CDR2 from the germline V gene are SGDLS and YYNGEE. The DNA for the CDR3 is TGTGCCAGCAGCGTAGACAGGACAGCTATCAATGAGCAGTTCTTC. Encoded protein: CASSVDRTAINEQFF.

The chain joins TRBV11-2 to TRBJ1-4; D is uncertain. V was pared by 7 bases and J by 0 bases, with 9 bases between. Germline V gives CDR1 SGHAT, CDR2 FQNNGV. The CDR3 has 14 amino acids. CDR3 DNA sequence: TGTGCCAGCAACCACGGTGCAACTAATGAAAAACTGTTTTTT. The encoded protein is CASNHGATNEKLFF.

The V gene is TRBV25-1, the J gene TRBJ2-6; 8 bases line up with TRBD2. The trim removed 5 bases at V and 0 bases at J, leaving 9 bases unmatched. CDR3 size: 18 residues. Germline values: CDR1 MGHDK, CDR2 SYGVNS. Here the CDR3 DNA reads TGTGCCAGCAGTCCCCGGGAGGGGGGCCTCTCTGGGGCCAACGTCCTGACTTTC. Encoded protein: CASSPREGGLSGANVLTF.

The CDR3 reads CASSGAEGETQYF. CDR3 nucleotide sequence: TGTGCCAGCAGTGGAGCGGAGGGGGAGACCCAGTACTTC. The chain carries TRBV6-8 and TRBJ2-5, with D possibly being TRBD2 (6 bases). Germline CDR1 reads MNHGY; CDR2 reads SAAAGT. V lost 5 bases and J 5 bases, leaving 12 bases between the germline ends. The CDR3 totals 13 residues.

The chain joins TRBV19 to TRBJ2-2, with D perhaps TRBD1 (6 bases). Trimming cost V 5 bases and J 0 bases, with 13 bases left between them. This CDR3 has 16 amino acids. Germline V lookup: CDR1 LNHDA, CDR2 SQIVND (reference sequence). The CDR3 DNA sequence: TGTGCCAGTAGTCTGAGTGGGGGCGCGAACACCGGGGAGCTGTTTTTT. Protein sequence: CASSLSGGANTGELFF. Looking up the rest from reference TRBV19 and TRBJ2-2 gives the full variable domain: DGGITQSPKYLFRKEGQNVTLSCEQNLNHDAMYWYRQDPGQGLRLIYYSQIVNDFQKGDIAEGYSVSREKKESFPLTVTSAQKNPTAFYLCASSLSGGANTGELFFGEGSRLTVL.

V is TRBV19 and J is TRBJ1-4, with TRBD1 identical over 9 bases. The CDR3 is made up of 15 amino acids. Per the germline V gene, CDR1 is LNHDA and CDR2 is SQIVND (reference sequence). The ends lost 8 bases at V and 6 bases at J; junction bases unmatched: 10. The CDR3 loop reads CASHKPGQGYEKLFF. CDR3 DNA: TGTGCCAGTCATAAACCGGGACAGGGATATGAAAAACTGTTTTTT.

This clone was counted between two and nine times. The V gene is TRBV30, the J gene TRBJ1-4, with a tentative D call TRBD1 (6 bases). The CDR3 consists of 15 residues. Trimming stripped 1 base from V and 5 bases from J, with 14 bases between. From germline, CDR1 is GTSNPN and CDR2 SVGIG (reference sequence). The CDR3 sequence: CAWSEPGGGNEKLFF. CDR3 DNA sequence: TGTGCCTGGAGTGAGCCCGGGGGGGGCAATGAAAAACTGTTTTTT. Complete variable domain (other parts from reference TRBV30 and TRBJ1-4): SQTIHQWPATLVQPVGSPLSLECTVEGTSNPNLYWYRQAAGRGLQLLFYSVGIGQISSEVPQNLSASRPQDRQFILSSKKLLLSDSGFYLCAWSEPGGGNEKLFFGSGTQLSVL.

This clone qualifies as medium-sized. The chain joins TRBV19 to TRBJ2-7; perhaps TRBD1 as D (5 bases). The CDR3 runs to 13 residues. Trimming stripped 3 bases from V and 0 bases from J, with 6 bases between. From germline, CDR1 is LNHDA and CDR2 SQIVND (reference sequence). The CDR3 here is CASSIQGSYEQYF. CDR3 sequence (DNA): TGTGCCAGTAGTATTCAGGGCTCCTACGAGCAGTACTTC. The full variable domain, its missing parts supplied by reference TRBV19 and TRBJ2-7, is DGGITQSPKYLFRKEGQNVTLSCEQNLNHDAMYWYRQDPGQGLRLIYYSQIVNDFQKGDIAEGYSVSREKKESFPLTVTSAQKNPTAFYLCASSIQGSYEQYFGPGTRLTVT.

This clone was detected a few times. The chain is built from TRBV2 and TRBJ1-5; D might be TRBD1 (6 bases). V lost 6 bases and J 0 bases, leaving 15 bases between the germline ends. The CDR3 extends over 16 amino acids. CDR1 SNHLY and CDR2 FYNNEI come from the germline V gene. CDR3: CASSQMGGHSNQPQHF. Written as DNA, the CDR3 is TGTGCCAGCAGCCAGATGGGGGGCCATAGCAATCAGCCCCAGCATTTT.